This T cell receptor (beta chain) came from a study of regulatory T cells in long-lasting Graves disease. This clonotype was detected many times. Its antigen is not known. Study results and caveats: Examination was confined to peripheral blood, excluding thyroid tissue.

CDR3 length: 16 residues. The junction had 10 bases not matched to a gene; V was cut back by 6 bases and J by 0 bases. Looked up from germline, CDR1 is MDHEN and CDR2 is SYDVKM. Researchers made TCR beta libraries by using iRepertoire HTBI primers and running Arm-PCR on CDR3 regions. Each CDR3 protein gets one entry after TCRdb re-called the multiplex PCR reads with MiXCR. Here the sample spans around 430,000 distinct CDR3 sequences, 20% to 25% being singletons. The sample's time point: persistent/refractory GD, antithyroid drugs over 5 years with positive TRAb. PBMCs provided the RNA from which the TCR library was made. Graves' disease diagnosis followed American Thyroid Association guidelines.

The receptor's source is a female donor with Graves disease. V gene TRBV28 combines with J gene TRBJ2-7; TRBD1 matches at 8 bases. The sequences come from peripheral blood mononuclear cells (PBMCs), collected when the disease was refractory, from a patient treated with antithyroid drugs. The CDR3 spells CASSPVAGGFSYEQYF. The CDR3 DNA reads TGTGCCAGCAGCCCCGTGGCAGGGGGCTTCTCCTACGAGCAGTACTTC.